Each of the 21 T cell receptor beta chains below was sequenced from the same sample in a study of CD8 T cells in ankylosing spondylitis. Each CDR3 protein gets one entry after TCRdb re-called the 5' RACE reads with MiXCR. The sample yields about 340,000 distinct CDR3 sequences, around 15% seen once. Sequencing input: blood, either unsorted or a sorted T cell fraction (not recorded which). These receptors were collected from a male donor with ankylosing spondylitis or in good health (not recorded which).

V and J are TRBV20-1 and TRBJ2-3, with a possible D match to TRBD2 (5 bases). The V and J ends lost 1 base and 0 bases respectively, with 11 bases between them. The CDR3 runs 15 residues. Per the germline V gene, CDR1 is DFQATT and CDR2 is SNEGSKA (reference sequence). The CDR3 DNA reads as TGCAGTGCTAGAGGGAAGGCTAGCAGCACAGATACGCAGTATTTT. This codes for CSARGKASSTDTQYF.

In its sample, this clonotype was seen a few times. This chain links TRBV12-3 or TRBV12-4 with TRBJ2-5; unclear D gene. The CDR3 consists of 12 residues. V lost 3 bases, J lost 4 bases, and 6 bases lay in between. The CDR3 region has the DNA TGTGCCAGCAGTTTTGTGGGAGAGACCCAGTACTTC. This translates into CASSFVGETQYF.

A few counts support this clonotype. The CDR3 loop is CASSGRDKVTEAFF. For the CDR3, the DNA is TGTGCCAGCAGTGGGAGGGACAAGGTCACTGAAGCTTTCTTT. The chain combines TRBV2 with TRBJ1-1; possibly TRBD1 for D (6 bases). Per germline, CDR1 SNHLY and CDR2 FYNNEI. The CDR3 runs 14 residues. V shed 4 bases and J shed 4 bases, with 13 bases lying between them. Full variable domain (rest looked up from reference TRBV2 and TRBJ1-1): EPEVTQTPSHQVTQMGQEVILRCVPISNHLYFYWYRQILGQKVEFLVSFYNNEISEKSEIFDDQFSVERPDGSNFTLKIRSTKLEDSAMYFCASSGRDKVTEAFFGQGTRLTVV.

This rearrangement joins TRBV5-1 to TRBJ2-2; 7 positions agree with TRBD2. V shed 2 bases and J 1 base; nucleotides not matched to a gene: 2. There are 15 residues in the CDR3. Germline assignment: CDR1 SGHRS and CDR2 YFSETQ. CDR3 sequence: CASSLSGKNTGELFF. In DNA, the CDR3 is TGCGCCAGCAGCTTAAGCGGGAAGAACACCGGGGAGCTGTTTTTT.

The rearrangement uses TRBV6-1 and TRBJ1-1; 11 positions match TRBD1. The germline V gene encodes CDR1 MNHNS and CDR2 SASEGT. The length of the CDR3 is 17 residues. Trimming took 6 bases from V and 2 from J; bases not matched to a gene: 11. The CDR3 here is CASSLRTGGLRNTEAFF. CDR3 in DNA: TGTGCCAGCAGCCTAAGGACAGGGGGCCTTAGAAACACTGAAGCTTTCTTT.

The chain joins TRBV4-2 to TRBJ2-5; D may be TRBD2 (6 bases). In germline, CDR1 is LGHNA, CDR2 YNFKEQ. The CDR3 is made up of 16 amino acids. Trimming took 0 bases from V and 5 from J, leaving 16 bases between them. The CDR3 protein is CASSQDSTGVGETQYF. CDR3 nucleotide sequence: TGTGCCAGCAGCCAAGACTCGACGGGAGTCGGGGAGACCCAGTACTTC.

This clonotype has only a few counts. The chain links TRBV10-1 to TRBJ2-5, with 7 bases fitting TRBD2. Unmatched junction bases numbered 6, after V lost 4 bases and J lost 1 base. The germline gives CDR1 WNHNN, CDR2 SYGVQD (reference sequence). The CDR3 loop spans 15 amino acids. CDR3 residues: CASSASGATQETQYF. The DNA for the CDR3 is TGCGCCAGCAGTGCCAGCGGGGCCACCCAAGAGACCCAGTACTTC.

The CDR3 bases are TGCAGCGTTGCTCTGGGACTAGCGGGAGTTGCAGATACGCAGTATTTT. Residues: CSVALGLAGVADTQYF. This chain links TRBV29-1 with TRBJ2-3; 14 bases align to TRBD2. The CDR3 has 16 residues. V was pared by 4 bases and J by 4 bases, with 7 bases of the junction left unmatched. Germline CDR1 SQVTM, CDR2 ANQGSEA.

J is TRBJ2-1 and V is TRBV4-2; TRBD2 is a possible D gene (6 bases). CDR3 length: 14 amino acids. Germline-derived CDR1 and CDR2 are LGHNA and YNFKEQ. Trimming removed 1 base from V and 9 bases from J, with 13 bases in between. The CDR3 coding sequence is TGTGCCAGCAGCCAAGGGAAGGGAGGTACTGAGCAGTTCTTC. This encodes CASSQGKGGTEQFF.

The CDR3 protein is CATGMTSGGNYEKLFF. CDR3 DNA: TGTGCCACCGGGATGACATCAGGCGGTAATTACGAAAAACTGTTTTTT. V gene TRBV6-1 combines with J gene TRBJ1-4; D not certain. V lost 10 bases, J lost 8 bases, and 26 bases lay in between. CDR3 size: 16 residues. CDR1 and CDR2 (germline): MNHNS, SASEGT.

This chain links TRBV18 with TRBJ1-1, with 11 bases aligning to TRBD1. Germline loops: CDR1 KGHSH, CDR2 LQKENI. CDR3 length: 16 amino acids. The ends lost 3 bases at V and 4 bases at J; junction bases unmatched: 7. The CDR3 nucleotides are TGTGCCAGCTCACCGACAGGACAGGGGGCCGGCACTGAAGCTTTCTTT. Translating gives CASSPTGQGAGTEAFF.

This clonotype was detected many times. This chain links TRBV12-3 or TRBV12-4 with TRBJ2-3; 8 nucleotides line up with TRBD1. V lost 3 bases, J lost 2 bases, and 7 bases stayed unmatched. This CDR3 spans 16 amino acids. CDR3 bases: TGTGCCAGCAGTTTTGGACAGGACAGGGCCACAGATACGCAGTATTTT. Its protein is CASSFGQDRATDTQYF.

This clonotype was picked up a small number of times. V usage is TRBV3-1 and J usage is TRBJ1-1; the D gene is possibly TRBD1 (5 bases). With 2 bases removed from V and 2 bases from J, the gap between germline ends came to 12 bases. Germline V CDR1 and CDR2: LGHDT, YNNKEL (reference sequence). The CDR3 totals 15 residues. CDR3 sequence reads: CASSQLLGTNTEAFF. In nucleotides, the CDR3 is TGTGCCAGCAGCCAACTACTGGGGACTAACACTGAAGCTTTCTTT.

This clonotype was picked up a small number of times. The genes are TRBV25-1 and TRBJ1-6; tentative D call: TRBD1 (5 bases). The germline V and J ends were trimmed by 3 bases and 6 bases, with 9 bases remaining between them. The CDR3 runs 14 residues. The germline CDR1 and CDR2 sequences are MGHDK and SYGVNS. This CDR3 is CASSDIQGNSPLHF. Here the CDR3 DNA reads TGTGCCAGCAGTGATATTCAGGGTAATTCACCCCTCCACTTT.

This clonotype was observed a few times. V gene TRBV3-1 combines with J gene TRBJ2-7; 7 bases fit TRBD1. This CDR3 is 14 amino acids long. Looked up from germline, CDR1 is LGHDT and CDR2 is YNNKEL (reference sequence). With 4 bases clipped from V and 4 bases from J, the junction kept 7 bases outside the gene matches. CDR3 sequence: CASSPGQAFYEQYF. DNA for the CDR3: TGTGCCAGCAGCCCTGGACAGGCCTTTTACGAGCAGTACTTC.

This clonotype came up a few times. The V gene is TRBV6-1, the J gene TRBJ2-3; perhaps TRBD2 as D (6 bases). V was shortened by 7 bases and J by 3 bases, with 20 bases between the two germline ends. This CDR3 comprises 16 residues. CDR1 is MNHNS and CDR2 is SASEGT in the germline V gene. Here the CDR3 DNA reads TGTGCCAGCACCCCGGGACTCCTGAAAATTACAGATACGCAGTATTTT. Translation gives CASTPGLLKITDTQYF.

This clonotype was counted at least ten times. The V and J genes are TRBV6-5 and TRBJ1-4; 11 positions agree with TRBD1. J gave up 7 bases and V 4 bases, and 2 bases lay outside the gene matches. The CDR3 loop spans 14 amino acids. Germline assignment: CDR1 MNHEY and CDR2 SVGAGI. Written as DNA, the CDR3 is TGTGCCAGCAGTTGGGACAGGGGGGGTGAAAAACTGTTTTTT. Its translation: CASSWDRGGEKLFF.

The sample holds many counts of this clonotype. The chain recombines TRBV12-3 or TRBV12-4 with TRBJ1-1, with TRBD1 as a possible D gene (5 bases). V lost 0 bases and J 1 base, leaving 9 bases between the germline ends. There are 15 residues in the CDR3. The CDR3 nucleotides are TGTGCCAGCAGTTTAGCGGGGGGAGGGAACACTGAAGCTTTCTTT. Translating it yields CASSLAGGGNTEAFF.

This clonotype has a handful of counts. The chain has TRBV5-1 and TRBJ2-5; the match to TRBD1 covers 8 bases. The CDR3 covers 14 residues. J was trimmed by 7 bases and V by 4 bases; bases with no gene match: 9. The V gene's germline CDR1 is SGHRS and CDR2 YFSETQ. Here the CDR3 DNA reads TGCGCCAGCAGCCGTGCCGGACAGGGAGGGACCCAGTACTTC. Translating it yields CASSRAGQGGTQYF.

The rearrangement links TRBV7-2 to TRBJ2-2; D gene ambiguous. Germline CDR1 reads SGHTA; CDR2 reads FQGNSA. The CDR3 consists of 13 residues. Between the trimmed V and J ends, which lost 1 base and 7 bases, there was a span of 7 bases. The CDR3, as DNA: TGTGCCAGCAGCTTAGTTGACCGCGGGGAGCTGTTTTTT. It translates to CASSLVDRGELFF.

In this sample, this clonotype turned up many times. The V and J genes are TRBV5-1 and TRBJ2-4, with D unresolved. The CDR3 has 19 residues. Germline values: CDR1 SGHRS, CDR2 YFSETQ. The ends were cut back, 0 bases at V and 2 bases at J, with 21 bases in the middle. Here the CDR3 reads CASSLEGLGVNRTKNIQYF. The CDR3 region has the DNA TGCGCCAGCAGCTTGGAAGGGCTCGGAGTAAATCGGACCAAAAACATTCAGTACTTC.